This T cell receptor beta chain was sequenced for a study of shared clonotypes between healthy human individuals (dated by TCRdb to between 2020 and 2021). For the wider study: A couple of women and a few men aged 18 to 49 years were included in the cohort. For each donor, CD4 naive and CD4 memory were each run on three plates, CD8 naive on two plates, and CD8 memory on one plate. The study deeply sequenced blood TCR repertoires of five healthy adults to estimate repertoire size and the extent of clonotype sharing between individuals. Libraries were prepared and TCR repertoires were sequenced by different laboratories using diverse techniques, in order to increase sequencing depth and limit assay-specific biases. Leukapheresis yielded between about 0.85 and 9.5 billion PBMCs per donor.

With regard to this clone: The target of this receptor is not known. No base quality information exists; no much larger clone differs at one position.

The junction shows trimming of 0 bases on V and 4 bases on J, plus 9 bases between the germline ends. The CDR3 has 15 amino acids, counting the end cysteine and phenylalanine. CDR3 DNA only is kept here, 45 bases in frame from base 1. For CDR1 and CDR2, the germline V gene lists LGHNA and YSLEER. General study outcomes and caveats: Rarefaction of sorted-subset datasets indicated incomplete sequencing despite the large sequencing depth. Sampling was restricted to blood, and TCR repertoires in tissues likely differ from the TCR repertoires found in blood. When a few donors were compared, the shared fraction of clonotypes was approximately 5% for naive CD4, 3.5% for naive CD8, 2.3% for memory CD4, and roughly 0.4% for memory CD8. The genetic and exposure-history diversity represented was limited by the small number of donors. Naive subsets generally had larger estimated clonotype richness than memory subsets did. Pairwise subsampling indicated that sequencing depth was expected to affect the degree of clonotype sharing among donors. Clonotypes shared by all four sorted-subset donors showed higher generation probabilities than non-shared clonotypes.

Using the deep immunoSEQ assay, multiplex PCR amplified TCR CDR3 regions from genomic DNA. Genomic DNA extracted from each cell subset was distributed evenly over all wells of several immunoSEQ 96-well plates, and each plate served as one replicate. For sorted subsets, approximately 190 ng genomic DNA, equal to about 30,000 T cell genomes, was loaded into each replicate PCR. Purified libraries were quantified with a Qubit 3.0 fluorometer, sized on a Bioanalyzer 2100, and re-quantified with the KAPA Library Quantification kit. A separate single-read 150-cycle Illumina NextSeq 550 flow cell was used to sequence each immunoSEQ 96-well plate. The study's processing was this. Because the immunoSEQ output included only junctional sequences and no quality scores, the filtering could not be the same as the filtering used for full-length reads. To assign V/J genes and CDR3, sequences were annotated using PyIR, a Python wrapper for IgBLAST v1.9, with IMGT germline references. Any read was removed if the V/J assignment was weak (E-value above 1e-6), the CDR3 was missing, or the read contained stop codons, out-of-frame junctions, or ambiguous translated residues. A V3J clonotype was defined by an identical inferred V gene, J gene, and CDR3 amino acid sequence. To compute the percentage overlap between repertoires, the number of shared unique clonotypes was divided by the size of the smaller repertoire. Three approaches were used to assess repertoire richness: RTK rarefaction, the Chao1 estimator, and Recon v2.1 estimates of unobserved clonotypes. Generation probabilities were computed with OLGA for all TCRbeta clonotypes obtained by the gDNA method from a handful of donors. The table comes from immuneACCESS by way of TCRdb, which keeps in-frame sequences with V and J called. Part of the clones is missing from these tables; in studies checked, under half for an unresolved V gene and the rest for unknown reasons. V, J and clone size are taken as reported in that table, and D and trimming were inferred from the DNA itself. The sample table records approximately 2,000,000 clones; roughly 92% of these occur just once. The ten largest clonotypes hold about 0.36% of the sample.

The donors were healthy, HIV-negative adults who had no recently reported acute infections or vaccinations. Only Caucasian adults living in Nashville, Tennessee, USA were represented among the donors. Magnetic negative selection was used to enrich CD4+ T cells, after which naive cells were positively selected on CD45RA and the negative fraction became the memory subset. Blood was collected by leukapheresis, and PBMCs were isolated by Ficoll-Histopaque density gradient centrifugation and then cryopreserved in liquid nitrogen vapor phase. Analytical flow cytometry was used to check the purity and quantity of each magnetically sorted T cell population. From each sorted fraction, genomic DNA was isolated and quantified by UV absorbance on a Nanodrop 2000c.

This chain is built from TRBV4-3 and TRBJ2-2; no confident D gene assignment can be made. Sequenced sample: naive CD4+ T cells from PBMCs. The cell subset or site label on this specimen signifies: CD45RA+ positively selected. This clonotype was obtained from a man aged 18 to 30 in good health. Some clones in this sample may be carry-over from other donors' samples. The nucleotide sequence is TGCGCCAGCAGCCAAGAAAGAGTATTCACCGGGGAGCTGTTTTTT. Its coded protein is CASSQERVFTGELFF.